The next 12 T cell receptor beta chains were all read from a single sample in a study of CD8+ T cells in alopecia areata. Treatment meaning: oral pan-JAK inhibitor, 5-10 mg twice daily. cDNA reverse transcribed from extracted RNA served as the sequencing template. Here immunoSEQ multiplex PCR was the method, and the copy in TCRdb shows in-frame clones only, minus some. The top ten hold around 3% of the sample, which has about 200,000 clones, 50% to 60% seen once. This material consisted of CD4+ T cells sorted from blood, taken at week 4, from a patient treated with tofacitinib. The receptors shown here come from a human donor with alopecia areata.

This clone appeared a few times. The chain joins TRBV6-5 to TRBJ2-3; the D gene is possibly TRBD1 (5 bases). Germline CDR1 MNHEY, CDR2 SVGAGI. The CDR3 runs 16 residues. The V gene lost 2 bases and the J gene lost 2 bases, with 14 bases spanning the gap. The DNA for the CDR3 is TGTGCCAGCAGTTACAGACCGACAGATTACACAGATACGCAGTATTTT. Protein: CASSYRPTDYTDTQYF.

This clone appeared once. The V call is TRBV30, the J call TRBJ1-4; no firm D call. V lost 5 bases, J lost 4 bases, and 17 bases lay in between. CDR1 is GTSNPN, CDR2 SVGIG, per germline (reference sequence). This CDR3 comprises 15 residues. The CDR3 region has the DNA TGTGCCTGGGGCCCGGGCGCCGGGGTTAATGAAAAACTGTTTTTT. It codes for CAWGPGAGVNEKLFF.

The table lists this clone with a few counts. This rearrangement joins TRBV6-5 to TRBJ2-7; TRBD1 aligns across 8 bases. The CDR3 covers 12 residues. Per the germline V gene, CDR1 is MNHEY and CDR2 is SVGAGI. The V segment lost 5 bases and the J segment 5 bases; nucleotides outside the gene matches: 2. CDR3 bases: TGTGCCAGCAGTCGGACAGGGAACGAGCAGTACTTC. It yields the protein CASSRTGNEQYF.

CDR3 loop: CSVALDRDNYGYTF. The DNA for the CDR3 is TGCAGCGTTGCACTGGACAGGGACAACTATGGCTACACCTTC. The V and J genes are TRBV29-1 and TRBJ1-2; 8 bases are shared with TRBD1. V lost 4 bases, J lost 2 bases, and 6 bases stayed unmatched. Germline lookup yields CDR1 SQVTM and CDR2 ANQGSEA. The CDR3 contains 14 residues.

The chain couples TRBV30 to TRBJ1-1, with 9 nucleotides matching TRBD1. CDR1 and CDR2 from the germline V gene are GTSNPN and SVGIG (reference sequence). CDR3 length: 13 residues. J was trimmed by 7 bases and V by 1 base; bases with no gene match: 4. CDR3 protein: CAWSGQGDYEAFF. In nucleotides, the CDR3 is TGTGCCTGGAGTGGACAGGGGGATTATGAAGCTTTCTTT.

The chain has TRBV9 and TRBJ1-2; TRBD1 is a possible D gene (6 bases). Trimming stripped 3 bases from V and 4 bases from J, with 16 bases between. The CDR3 loop spans 15 amino acids. Per germline, CDR1 SGDLS and CDR2 YYNGEE. The CDR3 region is CASSGPPGAGYGYTF. The CDR3 DNA follows: TGTGCCAGCAGCGGGCCCCCAGGGGCAGGCTATGGCTACACCTTC.

V usage is TRBV25-1 and J usage is TRBJ1-6; 10 positions agree with TRBD1. V lost 6 bases to trimming and J lost 6 bases; unmatched junction nucleotides: 5. Per germline, CDR1 MGHDK and CDR2 SYGVNS. This CDR3 region has 15 residues. CDR3 loop: CASREGDRGNSPLHF. Here the CDR3 DNA reads TGTGCCAGCAGGGAGGGGGACAGGGGTAATTCACCCCTCCACTTT.

J is TRBJ2-1 and V is TRBV18; no firm D call. Germline values: CDR1 KGHSH, CDR2 LQKENI. With 0 bases removed from V and 3 bases from J, the gap between germline ends came to 6 bases. The CDR3 spans 14 residues. The CDR3 DNA follows: TGTGCCAGCTCACCACCTGGGGACTACAATGAGCAGTTCTTC. Protein sequence: CASSPPGDYNEQFF. The full variable domain, with the rest looked up from reference TRBV18 and TRBJ2-1, is NAGVMQNPRHLVRRRGQEARLRCSPMKGHSHVYWYRQLPEEGLKFMVYLQKENIIDESGMPKERFSAEFPKEGPSILRIQQVVRGDSAAYFCASSPPGDYNEQFFGPGTRLTVL.

This clone was seen more than once but under ten times. The identical CDR3 is also encoded by other nucleotide sequences in the sample. V and J are TRBV30 and TRBJ2-3, with D uncertain. The CDR3 length is 13 residues. Trimming shortened V by 4 bases and J by 1 base, and 9 bases separated the two germline ends. Per germline, CDR1 GTSNPN and CDR2 SVGIG (reference sequence). The CDR3, as DNA: TGTGCCTGGACATCAGGAGGCACAGATACGCAGTATTTT. It is translated as CAWTSGGTDTQYF.

The chain uses TRBV25-1 and TRBJ1-2; D remains unclear. The germline V gene encodes CDR1 MGHDK and CDR2 SYGVNS. Deletions cut 4 bases from V and 4 bases from J, with 7 bases between. The CDR3 is 12 amino acids. CDR3 coding DNA: TGTGCCAGCAGTGGATTAATCTATGGCTACACCTTC. As protein: CASSGLIYGYTF.

The sample holds one count of this clone. This sequence joins TRBV2 and TRBJ1-5; D is unclear. V lost 7 bases to trimming and J lost 4 bases, with 14 bases between them. Germline CDR1 is SNHLY and CDR2 is FYNNEI. This CDR3 region has 14 residues. The DNA for the CDR3 is TGTGCCAGCACCCGGGATCAACGAAATCAGCCCCAGCATTTT. This sequence encodes CASTRDQRNQPQHF.

V usage is TRBV15 and J usage is TRBJ2-3; unclear D gene. Trimming removed 4 bases at V and 1 base at J, with 9 bases between. The CDR3 consists of 14 residues. Per germline, CDR1 LNHNV and CDR2 YYDKDF (reference sequence). The CDR3 sequence is CATSTAGRTDTQYF. In DNA form, the CDR3 reads TGTGCCACCAGCACGGCCGGACGCACAGATACGCAGTATTTT.